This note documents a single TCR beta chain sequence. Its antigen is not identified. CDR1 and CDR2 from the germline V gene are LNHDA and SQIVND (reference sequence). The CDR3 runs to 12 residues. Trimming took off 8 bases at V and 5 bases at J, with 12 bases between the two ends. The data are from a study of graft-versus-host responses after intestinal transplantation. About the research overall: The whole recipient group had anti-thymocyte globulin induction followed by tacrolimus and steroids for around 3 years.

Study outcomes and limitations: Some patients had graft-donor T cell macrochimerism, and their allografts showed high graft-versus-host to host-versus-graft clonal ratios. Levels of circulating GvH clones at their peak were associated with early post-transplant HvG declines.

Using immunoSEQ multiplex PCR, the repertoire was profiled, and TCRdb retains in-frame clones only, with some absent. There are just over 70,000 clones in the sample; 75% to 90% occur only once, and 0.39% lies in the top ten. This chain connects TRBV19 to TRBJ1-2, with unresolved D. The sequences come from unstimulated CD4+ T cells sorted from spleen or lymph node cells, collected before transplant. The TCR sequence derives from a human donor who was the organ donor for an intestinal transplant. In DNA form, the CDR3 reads TGTGCCAGTCTCGACATCTTTTATGGCTACACCTTC. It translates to CASLDIFYGYTF.